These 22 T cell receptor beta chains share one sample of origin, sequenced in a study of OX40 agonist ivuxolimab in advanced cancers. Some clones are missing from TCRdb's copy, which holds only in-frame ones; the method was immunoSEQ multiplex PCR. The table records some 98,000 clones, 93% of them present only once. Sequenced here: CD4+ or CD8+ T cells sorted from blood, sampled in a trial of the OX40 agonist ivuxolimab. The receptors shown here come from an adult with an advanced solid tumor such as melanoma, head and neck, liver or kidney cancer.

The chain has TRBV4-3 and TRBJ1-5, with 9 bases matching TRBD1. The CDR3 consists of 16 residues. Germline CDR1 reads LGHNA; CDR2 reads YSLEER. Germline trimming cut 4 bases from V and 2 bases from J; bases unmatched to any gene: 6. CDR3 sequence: CASSRDRGDGNQPQHF. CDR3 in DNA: TGCGCCAGCAGCCGAGACAGGGGGGACGGCAATCAGCCCCAGCATTTT.

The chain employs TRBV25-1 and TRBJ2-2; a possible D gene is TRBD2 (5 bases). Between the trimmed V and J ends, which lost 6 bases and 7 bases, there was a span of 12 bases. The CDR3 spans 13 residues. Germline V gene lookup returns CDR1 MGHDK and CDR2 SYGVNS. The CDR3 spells CASSLTGDGELFF. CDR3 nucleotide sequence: TGTGCCAGCAGCCTCACCGGGGACGGGGAGCTGTTTTTT.

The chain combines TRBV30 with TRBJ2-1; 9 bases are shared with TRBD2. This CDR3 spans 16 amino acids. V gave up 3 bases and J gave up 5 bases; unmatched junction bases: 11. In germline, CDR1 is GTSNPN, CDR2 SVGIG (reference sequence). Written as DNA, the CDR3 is TGTGCCTGGAGCCCCCCCGTGATAGCGGGAGACAATGAGCAGTTCTTC. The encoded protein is CAWSPPVIAGDNEQFF. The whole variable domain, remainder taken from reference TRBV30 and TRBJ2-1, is SQTIHQWPATLVQPVGSPLSLECTVEGTSNPNLYWYRQAAGRGLQLLFYSVGIGQISSEVPQNLSASRPQDRQFILSSKKLLLSDSGFYLCAWSPPVIAGDNEQFFGPGTRLTVL.

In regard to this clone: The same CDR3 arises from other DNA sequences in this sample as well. CDR3 protein: CASSTLTDTQYF. The CDR3 DNA follows: TGTGCCAGCAGTACGCTCACAGATACGCAGTATTTT. The V and J genes are TRBV2 and TRBJ2-3, with no clear D. Between the trimmed V and J ends, which lost 5 bases and 2 bases, there was a span of 5 bases. In germline, CDR1 is SNHLY, CDR2 FYNNEI. The CDR3 loop spans 12 amino acids. Supplemented by reference TRBV2 and TRBJ2-3, the full variable domain reads EPEVTQTPSHQVTQMGQEVILRCVPISNHLYFYWYRQILGQKVEFLVSFYNNEISEKSEIFDDQFSVERPDGSNFTLKIRSTKLEDSAMYFCASSTLTDTQYFGPGTRLTVL.

CDR3 loop: CASSRQIDTEAFF. Written as DNA, the CDR3 is TGTGCCAGTAGTAGACAGATAGACACTGAAGCTTTCTTT. The rearrangement joins TRBV19 to TRBJ1-1; tentatively, D is TRBD1 (5 bases). V dropped 4 bases and J dropped 3 bases, with 9 bases sitting between them. The CDR3 is made up of 13 amino acids. Germline V gene data show CDR1 as LNHDA and CDR2 as SQIVND (reference sequence).

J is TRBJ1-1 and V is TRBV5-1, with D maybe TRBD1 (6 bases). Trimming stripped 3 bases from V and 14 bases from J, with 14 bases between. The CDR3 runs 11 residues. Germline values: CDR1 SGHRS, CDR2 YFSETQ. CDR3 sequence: CASSSTGSPFF. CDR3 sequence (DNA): TGCGCCAGCAGCTCTACAGGGAGCCCGTTCTTT.

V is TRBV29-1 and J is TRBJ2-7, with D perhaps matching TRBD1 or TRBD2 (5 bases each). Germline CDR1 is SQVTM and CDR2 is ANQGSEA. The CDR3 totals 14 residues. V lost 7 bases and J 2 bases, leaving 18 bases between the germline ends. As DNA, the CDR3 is TGCAGCGCCTACGACCGGGGCCGAACCTACGAGCAGTACTTC. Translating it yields CSAYDRGRTYEQYF.

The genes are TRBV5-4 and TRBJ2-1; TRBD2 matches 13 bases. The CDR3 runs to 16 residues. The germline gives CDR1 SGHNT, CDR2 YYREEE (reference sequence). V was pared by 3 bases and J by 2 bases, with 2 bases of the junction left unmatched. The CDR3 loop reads CASSWGLAGTYNEQFF. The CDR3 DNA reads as TGTGCCAGCAGCTGGGGACTAGCGGGAACCTACAATGAGCAGTTCTTC. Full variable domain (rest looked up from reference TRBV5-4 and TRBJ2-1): ETGVTQSPTHLIKTRGQQVTLRCSSQSGHNTVSWYQQALGQGPQFIFQYYREEENGRGNFPPRFSGLQFPNYSSELNVNALELDDSALYLCASSWGLAGTYNEQFFGPGTRLTVL.

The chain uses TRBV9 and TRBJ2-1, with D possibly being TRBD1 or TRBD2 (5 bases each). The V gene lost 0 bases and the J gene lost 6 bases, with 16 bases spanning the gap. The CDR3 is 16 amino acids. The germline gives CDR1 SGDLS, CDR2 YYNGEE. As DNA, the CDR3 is TGTGCCAGCAGCGTAGTAGGGGCGTCGGGGCTCAATGAGCAGTTCTTC. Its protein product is CASSVVGASGLNEQFF.

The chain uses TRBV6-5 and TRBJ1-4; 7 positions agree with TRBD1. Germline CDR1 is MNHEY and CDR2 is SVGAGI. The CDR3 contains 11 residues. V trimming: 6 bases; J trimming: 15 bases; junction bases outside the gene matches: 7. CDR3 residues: CASSRQGKVFF. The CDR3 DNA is TGTGCCAGCAGCCGACAGGGTAAGGTGTTTTTT.

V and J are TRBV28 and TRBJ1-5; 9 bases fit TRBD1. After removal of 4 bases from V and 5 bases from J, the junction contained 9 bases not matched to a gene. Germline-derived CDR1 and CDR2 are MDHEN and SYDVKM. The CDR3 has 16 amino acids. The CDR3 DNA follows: TGTGCCAGCAGTTCCCCCCGGACAGGGGAGCATCAGCCCCAGCATTTT. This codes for CASSSPRTGEHQPQHF.

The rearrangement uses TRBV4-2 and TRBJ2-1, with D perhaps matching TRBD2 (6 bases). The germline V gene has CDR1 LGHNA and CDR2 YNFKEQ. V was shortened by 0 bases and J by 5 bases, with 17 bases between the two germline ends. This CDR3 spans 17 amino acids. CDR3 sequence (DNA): TGTGCCAGCAGCCAAGATTTTACTAGTGGAGGGCACAATGAGCAGTTCTTC. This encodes CASSQDFTSGGHNEQFF.

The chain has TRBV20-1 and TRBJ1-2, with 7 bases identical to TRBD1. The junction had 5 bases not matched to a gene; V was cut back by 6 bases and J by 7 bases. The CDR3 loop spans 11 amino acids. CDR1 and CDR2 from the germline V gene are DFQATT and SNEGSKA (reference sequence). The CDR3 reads CSAINRGGYTF. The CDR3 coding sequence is TGCAGTGCAATCAACAGGGGTGGCTACACCTTC.

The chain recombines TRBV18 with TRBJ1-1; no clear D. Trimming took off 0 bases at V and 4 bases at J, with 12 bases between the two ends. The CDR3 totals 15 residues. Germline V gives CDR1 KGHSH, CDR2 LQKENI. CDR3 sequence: CASSPPGRSSTEAFF. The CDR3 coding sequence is TGTGCCAGCTCACCACCCGGCAGGTCTAGCACTGAAGCTTTCTTT.

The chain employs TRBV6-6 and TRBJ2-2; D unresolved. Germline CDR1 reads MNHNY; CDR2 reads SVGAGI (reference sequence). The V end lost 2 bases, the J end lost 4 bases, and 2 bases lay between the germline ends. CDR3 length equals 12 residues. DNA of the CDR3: TGTGCCAGCAGTTACAGCACCGGGGAGCTGTTTTTT. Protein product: CASSYSTGELFF.

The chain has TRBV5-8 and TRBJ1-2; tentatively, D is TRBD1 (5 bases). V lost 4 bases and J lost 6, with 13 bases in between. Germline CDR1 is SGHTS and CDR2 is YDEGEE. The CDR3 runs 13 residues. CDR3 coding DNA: TGTGCCAGCAGCCTGGACGGGGGAGATGGCTACACCTTC. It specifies CASSLDGGDGYTF.

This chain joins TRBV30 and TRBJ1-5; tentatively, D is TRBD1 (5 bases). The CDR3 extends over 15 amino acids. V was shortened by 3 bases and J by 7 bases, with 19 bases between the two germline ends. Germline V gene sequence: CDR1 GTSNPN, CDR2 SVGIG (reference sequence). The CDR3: CAWSIAGGEGQPQHF. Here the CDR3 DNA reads TGTGCCTGGAGCATAGCCGGGGGAGAGGGCCAGCCCCAGCATTTT.

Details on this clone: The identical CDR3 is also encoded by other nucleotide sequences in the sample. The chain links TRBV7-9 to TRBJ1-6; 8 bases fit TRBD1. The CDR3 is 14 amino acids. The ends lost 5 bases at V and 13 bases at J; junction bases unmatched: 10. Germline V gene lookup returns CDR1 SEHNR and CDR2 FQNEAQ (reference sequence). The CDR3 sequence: CASSTGTGLSPLHF. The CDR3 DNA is TGTGCCAGCAGCACCGGGACAGGCCTTTCGCCCCTCCACTTT.

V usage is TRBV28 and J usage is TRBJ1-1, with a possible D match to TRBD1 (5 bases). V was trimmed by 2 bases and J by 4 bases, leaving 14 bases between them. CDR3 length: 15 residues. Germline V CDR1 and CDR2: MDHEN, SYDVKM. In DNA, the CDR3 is TGTGCCAGCAGTTTAAGGGTTTGGCAGGGCACTGAAGCTTTCTTT. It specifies CASSLRVWQGTEAFF.

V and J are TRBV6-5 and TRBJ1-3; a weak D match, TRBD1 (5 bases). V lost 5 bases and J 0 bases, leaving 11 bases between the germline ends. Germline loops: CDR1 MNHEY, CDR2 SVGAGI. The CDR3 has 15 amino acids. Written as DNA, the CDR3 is TGTGCCAGCAGTAGAGGGGTTAGCTCTGGAAACACCATATATTTT. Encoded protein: CASSRGVSSGNTIYF.

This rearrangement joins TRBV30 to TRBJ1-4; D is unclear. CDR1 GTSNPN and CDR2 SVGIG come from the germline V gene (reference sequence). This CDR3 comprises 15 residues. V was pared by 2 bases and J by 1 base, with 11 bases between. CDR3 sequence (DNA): TGTGCCTGGAGTTCCCCTTTCGGAACTAATGAAAAACTGTTTTTT. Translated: CAWSSPFGTNEKLFF.

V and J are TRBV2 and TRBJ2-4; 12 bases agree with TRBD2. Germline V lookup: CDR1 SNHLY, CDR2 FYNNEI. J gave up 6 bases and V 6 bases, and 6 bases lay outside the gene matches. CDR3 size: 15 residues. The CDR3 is CASSLAGGPGNIQYF. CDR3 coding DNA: TGTGCCAGCAGCCTAGCGGGAGGGCCGGGAAACATTCAGTACTTC.